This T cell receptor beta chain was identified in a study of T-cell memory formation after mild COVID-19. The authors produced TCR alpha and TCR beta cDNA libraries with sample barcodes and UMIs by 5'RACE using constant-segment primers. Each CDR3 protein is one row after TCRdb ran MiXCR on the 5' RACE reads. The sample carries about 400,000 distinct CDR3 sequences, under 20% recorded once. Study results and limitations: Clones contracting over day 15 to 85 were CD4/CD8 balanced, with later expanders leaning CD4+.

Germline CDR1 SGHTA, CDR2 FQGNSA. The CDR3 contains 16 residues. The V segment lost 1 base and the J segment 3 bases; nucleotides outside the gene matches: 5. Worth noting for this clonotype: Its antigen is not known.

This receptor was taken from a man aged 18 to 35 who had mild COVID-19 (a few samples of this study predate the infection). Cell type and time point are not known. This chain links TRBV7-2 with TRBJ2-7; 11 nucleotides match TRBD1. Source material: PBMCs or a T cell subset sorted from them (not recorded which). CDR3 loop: CASSLVGGQGGYEQYF. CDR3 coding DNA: TGTGCCAGCAGCTTAGTGGGGGGACAGGGGGGCTACGAGCAGTACTTC.